This T cell receptor beta chain appears in the sequencing data of a study of spatial heterogeneity in lung cancer. Study at large: When available, follow-up PBMC samples taken a median of roughly two years after resection were sequenced. Sequences of the beta chain were consistently detected in greater numbers than alpha-chain sequences.

Trimming pared 6 bases from V and 4 bases from J, leaving 4 bases between. Germline CDR1 MNHEY, CDR2 SMNVEV (reference sequence). The CDR3 covers 12 residues. Study conclusions and caveats: Ubiquitous expanded tumor TCRs were observed in blood more at resection than follow-up.

Unique molecular identifiers tagged every individual TCR cDNA molecule. TCRdb fed the 5' RACE reads into MiXCR, producing one record per CDR3 protein. The data contain about 120,000 distinct CDR3 sequences, approximately 12% of them singletons. In the case of this clonotype: Its cognate antigen is unknown.

Noted time point: blood at routine non-recurrence follow-up after resection. Tumor, nontumor lung or frozen PBMC supplied whole RNA that was sequenced unsorted. The rearrangement uses TRBV27 and TRBJ2-6; D remains ambiguous. Here the sequenced sample was PBMCs, taken at follow-up. This clonotype was sampled from a male donor with early-stage non-small cell lung cancer. CDR3 amino acids: CASSGGANVLTF. The CDR3 region has the DNA TGTGCCAGCAGCGGGGGGGCCAACGTCCTGACTTTC. Full variable domain (missing parts from reference TRBV27 and TRBJ2-6): EAQVTQNPRYLITVTGKKLTVTCSQNMNHEYMSWYRQDPGLGLRQIYYSMNVEVTDKGDVPEGYKVSRKEKRNFPLILESPSPNQTSLYFCASSGGANVLTFGAGSRLTVL.